This T cell receptor beta chain derives from a study of T cells in Graves' hyperthyroidism and ophthalmopathy. Broader study findings: The model anticipated ophthalmopathy a median about six months pre-onset.

The diagnostic basis comprised clinical symptoms, serum thyroxine and TRAb, thyroid ultrasound and orbital computed tomography. Researchers took RNA transcripts and amplified the TCR beta CDR3 regions from them. First-round RT-PCR of the TCR CDR3 relied on the HTBI primer set. TCRdb recomputed calls from the multiplex PCR reads with MiXCR, one row per CDR3 protein. The sample shows hundreds of thousands of distinct CDR3 sequences, under 25% of them seen only once. The trim removed 4 bases at V and 8 bases at J, leaving 13 bases unmatched. This CDR3 spans 16 amino acids. Per the germline V gene, CDR1 is MGHRA and CDR2 is YSYEKL. This clonotype was detected only a few times. The antigen is undetermined.

The specimen was blood. The chain is built from TRBV4-1 and TRBJ2-1; 8 bases line up with TRBD2. The sequence came from a young man with Graves' ophthalmopathy. Written as DNA, the CDR3 is TGCGCCAGCAGCCCGGTTCTAGCGGGCCGGAGCGATGAGCAGTTCTTC. Translated, it gives CASSPVLAGRSDEQFF.